This TCR beta chain stems from a study of blood T cells in healthy people across ages. About the study: When template switching was applied, about one barcoded beta molecule was captured per two T cells.

Of note for this clonotype: What it binds is unknown.

Through a sample-barcoded 5' primer and a J-beta primer mix, a second PCR was run for about 6 to 12 cycles. Every cDNA molecule bore a tag from a template-switch adaptor containing 12 random nucleotides. MiXCR, run by TCRdb on the 5' RACE reads, gives a single entry per CDR3 protein. Of hundreds of thousands of distinct CDR3 sequences listed, approximately 21% are singletons. The CDR3 sequence is 14 residues long. V shed 5 bases and J 6 bases; nucleotides not matched to a gene: 9. Germline V lookup: CDR1 SEHNR, CDR2 FQNEAQ (reference sequence). Study outcomes and limitations: Higher diversity, along with more naive CD4+ cells, distinguished long-lived donors from aged donors.

The sample taken for sequencing was blood. The source is a man between 65 and 85 years old in good health. The genes are TRBV7-9 and TRBJ1-1, with TRBD1 matching over 7 bases. The CDR3 spells CASSLRQGFAEAFF. CDR3 nucleotides: TGTGCCAGCAGCCTACGACAGGGATTCGCTGAAGCTTTCTTT.